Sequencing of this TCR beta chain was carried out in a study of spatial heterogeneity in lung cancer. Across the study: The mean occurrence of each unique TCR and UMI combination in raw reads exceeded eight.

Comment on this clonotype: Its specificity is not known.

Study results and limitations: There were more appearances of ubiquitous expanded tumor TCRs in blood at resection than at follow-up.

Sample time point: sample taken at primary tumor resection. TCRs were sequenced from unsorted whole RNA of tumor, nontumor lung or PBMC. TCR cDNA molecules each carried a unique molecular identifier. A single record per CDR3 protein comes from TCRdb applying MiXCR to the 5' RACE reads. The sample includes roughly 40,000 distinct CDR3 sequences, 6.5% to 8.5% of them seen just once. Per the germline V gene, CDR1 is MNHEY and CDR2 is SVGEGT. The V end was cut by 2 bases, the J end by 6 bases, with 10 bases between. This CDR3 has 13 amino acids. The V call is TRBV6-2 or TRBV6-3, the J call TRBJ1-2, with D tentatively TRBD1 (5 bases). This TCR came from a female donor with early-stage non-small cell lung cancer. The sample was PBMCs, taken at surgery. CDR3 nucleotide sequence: TGTGCCAGCAGTTACAAGGGGCCCCATGGCTACACCTTC. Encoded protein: CASSYKGPHGYTF.